What follows is one T cell receptor (beta chain) and its context. Antigen: not known. The authors incorporated unique molecular identifiers into the TCR beta cDNA libraries. The yield from roughly 1 to 10 million T cells was roughly 500,000 cDNA molecules in total. Via MiXCR, TCRdb re-called the PCR reads, giving one row per CDR3 protein. The table lists hundreds of thousands of distinct CDR3 sequences, over 45% of them singletons. There are 12 residues in the CDR3. The ends were cut back, 5 bases at V and 2 bases at J, with 10 bases in the middle. The germline V gene encodes CDR1 SQVTM and CDR2 ANQGSEA. This record comes from a study of post-analysis software for immune sequencing data. Study in general: The patients showed relapsing-remitting, secondary progressive and progressive-relapsing multiple sclerosis courses. Study-level results: The study found TRBV5-6, TRBV5-1 and TRBV20-1 among roughly 5 TRBV segments more frequent in patients than controls. In multiple sclerosis, normalized Chao1 diversity was significantly below that of controls.

The TCR was taken from a girl aged 2 to 10 with multiple sclerosis. This chain uses TRBV29-1 with TRBJ2-7; D assignment may be TRBD1 or TRBD2 (5 bases each). Sequencing was done on a sample of blood. The CDR3 loop reads CSVRGSAYEQYF. The CDR3 region has the DNA TGCAGCGTTCGGGGCAGCGCCTACGAGCAGTACTTC.